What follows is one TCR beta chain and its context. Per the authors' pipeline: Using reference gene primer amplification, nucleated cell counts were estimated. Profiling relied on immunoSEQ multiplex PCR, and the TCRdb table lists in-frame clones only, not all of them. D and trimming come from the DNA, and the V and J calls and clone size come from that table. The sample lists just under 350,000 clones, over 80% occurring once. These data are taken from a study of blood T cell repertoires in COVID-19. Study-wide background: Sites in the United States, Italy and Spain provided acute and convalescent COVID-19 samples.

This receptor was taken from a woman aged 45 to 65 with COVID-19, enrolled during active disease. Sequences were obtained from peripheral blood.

CDR3 sequence: CSVRVSRSDTQYF. The CDR3 DNA follows: TGCAGCGTTCGGGTCAGCCGTTCAGATACGCAGTATTTT. This chain links TRBV29-1 with TRBJ2-3; D remains ambiguous. The germline CDR1 and CDR2 sequences are SQVTM and ANQGSEA. V gave up 5 bases and J gave up 4 bases, with 13 bases separating them. The CDR3 runs to 13 residues.